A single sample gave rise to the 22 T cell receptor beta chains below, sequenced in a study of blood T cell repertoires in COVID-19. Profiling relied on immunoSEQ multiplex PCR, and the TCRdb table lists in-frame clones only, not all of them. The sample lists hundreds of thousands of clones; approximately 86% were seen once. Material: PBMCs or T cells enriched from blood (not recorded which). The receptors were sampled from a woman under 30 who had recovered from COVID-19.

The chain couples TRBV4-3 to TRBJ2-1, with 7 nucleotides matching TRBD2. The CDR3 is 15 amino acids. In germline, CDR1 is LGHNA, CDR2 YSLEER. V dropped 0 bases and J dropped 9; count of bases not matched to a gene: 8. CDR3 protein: CASSQESGRLGEQFF. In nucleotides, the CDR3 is TGCGCCAGCAGCCAAGAATCCGGGAGGTTAGGTGAGCAGTTCTTC.

The CDR3 is CASSFSGTQYQETQYF. The CDR3, as DNA: TGTGCCAGCAGCTTCTCCGGGACACAATACCAAGAGACCCAGTACTTC. The V and J genes are TRBV7-2 and TRBJ2-5, with a possible D match to TRBD1 (6 bases). V gave up 3 bases and J gave up 0 bases, with 14 bases separating them. The CDR3 has 16 amino acids. Germline V gene lookup returns CDR1 SGHTA and CDR2 FQGNSA.

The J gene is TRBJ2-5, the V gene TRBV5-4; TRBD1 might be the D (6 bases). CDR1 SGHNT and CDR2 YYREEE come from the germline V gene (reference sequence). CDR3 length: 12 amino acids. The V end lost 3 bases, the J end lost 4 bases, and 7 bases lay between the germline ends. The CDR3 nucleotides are TGTGCCAGCAGCTCGGACAGAGAGACCCAGTACTTC. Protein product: CASSSDRETQYF.

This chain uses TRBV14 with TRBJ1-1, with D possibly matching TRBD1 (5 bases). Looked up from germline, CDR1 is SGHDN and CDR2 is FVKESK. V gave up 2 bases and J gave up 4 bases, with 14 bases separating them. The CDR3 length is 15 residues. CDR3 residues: CASSQSQGLGTEAFF. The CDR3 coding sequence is TGTGCCAGCAGCCAATCGCAGGGTCTTGGCACTGAAGCTTTCTTT.

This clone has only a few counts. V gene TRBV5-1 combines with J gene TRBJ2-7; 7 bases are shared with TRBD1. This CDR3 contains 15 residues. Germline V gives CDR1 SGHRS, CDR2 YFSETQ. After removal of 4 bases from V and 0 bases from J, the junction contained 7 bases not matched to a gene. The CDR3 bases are TGCGCCAGCAGCCGAACTCGGGACAGCTCCTACGAGCAGTACTTC. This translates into CASSRTRDSSYEQYF.

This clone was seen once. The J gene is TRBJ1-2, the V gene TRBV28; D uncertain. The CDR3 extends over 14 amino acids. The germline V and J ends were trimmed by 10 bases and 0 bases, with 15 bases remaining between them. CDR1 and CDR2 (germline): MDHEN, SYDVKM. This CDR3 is CAIQAGQANYGYTF. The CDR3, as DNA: TGTGCCATCCAGGCGGGCCAAGCTAACTATGGCTACACCTTC.

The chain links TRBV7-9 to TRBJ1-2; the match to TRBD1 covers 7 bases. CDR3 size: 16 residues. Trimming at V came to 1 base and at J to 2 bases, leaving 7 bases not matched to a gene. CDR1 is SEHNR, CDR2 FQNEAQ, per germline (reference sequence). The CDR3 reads CASSLVWDRQNYGYTF. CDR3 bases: TGTGCCAGCAGCTTAGTTTGGGACAGACAGAACTATGGCTACACCTTC.

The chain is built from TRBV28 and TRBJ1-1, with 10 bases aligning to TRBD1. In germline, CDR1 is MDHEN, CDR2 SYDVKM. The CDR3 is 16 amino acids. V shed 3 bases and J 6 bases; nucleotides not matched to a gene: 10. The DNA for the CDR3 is TGTGCCAGCAGTTTTGGGGACAGGGGAGGAAGGGCTGAAGCTTTCTTT. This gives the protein CASSFGDRGGRAEAFF. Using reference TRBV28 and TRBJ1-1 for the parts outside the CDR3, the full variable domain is DVKVTQSSRYLVKRTGEKVFLECVQDMDHENMFWYRQDPGLGLRLIYFSYDVKMKEKGDIPEGYSVSREKKERFSLILESASTNQTSMYLCASSFGDRGGRAEAFFGQGTRLTVV.

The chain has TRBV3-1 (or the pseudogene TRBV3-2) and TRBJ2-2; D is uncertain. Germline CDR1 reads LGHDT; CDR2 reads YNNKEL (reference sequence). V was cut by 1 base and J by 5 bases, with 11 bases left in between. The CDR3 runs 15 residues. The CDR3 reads CASSQGLVETGELFF. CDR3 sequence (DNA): TGTGCCAGCAGCCAAGGACTGGTTGAAACCGGGGAGCTGTTTTTT.

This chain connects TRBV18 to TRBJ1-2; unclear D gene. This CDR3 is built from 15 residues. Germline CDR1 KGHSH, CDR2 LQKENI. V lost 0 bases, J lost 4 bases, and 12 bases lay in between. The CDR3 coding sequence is TGTGCCAGCTCACCACCGGAGGCGCGTCTCTATGGCTACACCTTC. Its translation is CASSPPEARLYGYTF.

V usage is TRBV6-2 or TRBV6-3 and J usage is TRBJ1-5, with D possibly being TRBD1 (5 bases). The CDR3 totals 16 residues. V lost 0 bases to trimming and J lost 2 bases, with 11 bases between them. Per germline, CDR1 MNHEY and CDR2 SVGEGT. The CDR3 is CASSYSKQGRNQPQHF. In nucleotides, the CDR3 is TGTGCCAGCAGTTACTCGAAGCAGGGCCGCAATCAGCCCCAGCATTTT.

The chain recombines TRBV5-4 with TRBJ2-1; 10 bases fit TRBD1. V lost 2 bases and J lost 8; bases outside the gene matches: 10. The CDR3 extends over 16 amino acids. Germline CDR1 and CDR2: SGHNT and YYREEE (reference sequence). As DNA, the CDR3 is TGTGCCAGCAGCTTCTTGGGGACAGGGGCGTTAGATGAGCAGTTCTTC. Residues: CASSFLGTGALDEQFF. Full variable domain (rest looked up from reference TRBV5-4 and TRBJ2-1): ETGVTQSPTHLIKTRGQQVTLRCSSQSGHNTVSWYQQALGQGPQFIFQYYREEENGRGNFPPRFSGLQFPNYSSELNVNALELDDSALYLCASSFLGTGALDEQFFGPGTRLTVL.

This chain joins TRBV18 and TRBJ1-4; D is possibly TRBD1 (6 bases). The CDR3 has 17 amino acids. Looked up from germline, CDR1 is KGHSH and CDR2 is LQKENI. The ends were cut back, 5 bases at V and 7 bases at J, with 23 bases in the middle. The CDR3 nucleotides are TGTGCCAGCTCAGACTACCGCGGGGGCTCAGGCGCTGAAAAACTGTTTTTT. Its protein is CASSDYRGGSGAEKLFF. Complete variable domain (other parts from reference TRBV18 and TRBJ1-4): NAGVMQNPRHLVRRRGQEARLRCSPMKGHSHVYWYRQLPEEGLKFMVYLQKENIIDESGMPKERFSAEFPKEGPSILRIQQVVRGDSAAYFCASSDYRGGSGAEKLFFGSGTQLSVL.

CDR3 sequence (DNA): TGCGCCAGCAGCCAAGTGGGGCCTCATTCACCCCTCCACTTT. Translated: CASSQVGPHSPLHF. The chain combines TRBV4-3 with TRBJ1-6; the D gene is possibly TRBD1 (5 bases). V lost 1 base and J lost 8, with 9 bases in between. This CDR3 region has 14 residues. Per germline, CDR1 LGHNA and CDR2 YSLEER.

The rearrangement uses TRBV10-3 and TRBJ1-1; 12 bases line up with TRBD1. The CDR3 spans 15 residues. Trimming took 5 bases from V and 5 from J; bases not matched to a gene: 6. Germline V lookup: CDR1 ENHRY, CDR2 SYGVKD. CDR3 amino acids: CAISSGTGGQTEAFF. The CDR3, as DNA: TGTGCCATCAGTAGTGGGACAGGGGGCCAAACTGAAGCTTTCTTT.

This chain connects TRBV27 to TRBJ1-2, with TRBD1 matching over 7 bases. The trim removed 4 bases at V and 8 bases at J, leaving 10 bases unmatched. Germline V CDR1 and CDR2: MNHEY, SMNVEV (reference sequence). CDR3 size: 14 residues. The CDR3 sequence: CASSSLDRVGGYTF. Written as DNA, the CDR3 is TGTGCCAGCAGTTCCCTCGACAGGGTTGGAGGCTACACCTTC.

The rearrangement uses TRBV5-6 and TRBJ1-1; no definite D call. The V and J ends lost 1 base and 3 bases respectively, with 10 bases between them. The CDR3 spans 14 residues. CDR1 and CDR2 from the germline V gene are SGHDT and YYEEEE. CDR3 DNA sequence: TGTGCCAGCAGCTTGTTGCGCGGATACACTGAAGCTTTCTTT. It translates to CASSLLRGYTEAFF.

The chain's CDR3 is CASTSGLTFYNEQFF. CDR3 nucleotides: TGTGCCAGCACCTCGGGACTGACCTTTTACAATGAGCAGTTCTTC. The genes are TRBV5-6 and TRBJ2-1; D might be TRBD2 (6 bases). Germline-derived CDR1 and CDR2 are SGHDT and YYEEEE. The CDR3 length is 15 residues. V was clipped by 6 bases and J by 4 bases, with 17 bases between them.

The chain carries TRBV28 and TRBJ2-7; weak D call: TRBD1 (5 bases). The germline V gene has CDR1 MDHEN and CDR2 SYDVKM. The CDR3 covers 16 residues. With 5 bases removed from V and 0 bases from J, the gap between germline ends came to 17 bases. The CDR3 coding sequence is TGTGCCAGCAGTCCCCTAGATCAGGGTAGCTCCTACGAGCAGTACTTC. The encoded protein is CASSPLDQGSSYEQYF.

The CDR3 nucleotides read TGTGCCAGCAGTCCCCCCTACTTGCCCAACTATGGCTACACCTTC. Translation gives CASSPPYLPNYGYTF. The chain carries TRBV28 and TRBJ1-2; D not certain. V was trimmed by 5 bases and J by 2 bases, leaving 15 bases between them. Germline V CDR1 and CDR2: MDHEN, SYDVKM. The CDR3 totals 15 residues.

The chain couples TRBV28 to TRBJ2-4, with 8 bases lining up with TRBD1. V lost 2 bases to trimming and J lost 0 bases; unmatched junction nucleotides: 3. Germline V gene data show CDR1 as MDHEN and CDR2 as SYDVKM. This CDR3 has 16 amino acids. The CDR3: CASSLQGALAKNIQYF. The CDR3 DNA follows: TGTGCCAGCAGTTTACAGGGGGCCTTAGCCAAAAACATTCAGTACTTC. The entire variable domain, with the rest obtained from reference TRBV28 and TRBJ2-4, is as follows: DVKVTQSSRYLVKRTGEKVFLECVQDMDHENMFWYRQDPGLGLRLIYFSYDVKMKEKGDIPEGYSVSREKKERFSLILESASTNQTSMYLCASSLQGALAKNIQYFGAGTRLSVL.

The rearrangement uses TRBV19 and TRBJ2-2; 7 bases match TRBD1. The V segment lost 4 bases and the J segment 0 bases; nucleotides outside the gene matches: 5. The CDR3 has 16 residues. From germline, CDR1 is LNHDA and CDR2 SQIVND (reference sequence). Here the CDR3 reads CASSRWQGANTGELFF. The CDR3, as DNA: TGTGCCAGTAGTAGGTGGCAGGGGGCGAACACCGGGGAGCTGTTTTTT.